This T cell receptor (beta chain) emerged from a study of shared clonotypes between healthy human individuals. Every subset had its genomic DNA shared out evenly among several immunoSEQ plates. Produced via immunoSEQ multiplex PCR; TCRdb's table is partial and in-frame only. The sample records some 500,000 clones, 70% to 85% being singletons. The clonotype comes from a woman aged 35 to 49 in good health. Some clones in this sample may be carry-over from other donors' samples. Sequencing was carried out using PBMCs.

CDR3 nucleotide sequence: TGTGCCAGCAGTGGGGACAGGTTCGAGGAGTTGGATACGCAGTATTTT. Amino acids: CASSGDRFEELDTQYF. The rearrangement links TRBV2 to TRBJ2-3; 8 bases agree with TRBD1. The J segment lost 6 bases and the V segment lost 4 bases, leaving 12 bases of the junction unmatched. From germline, CDR1 is SNHLY and CDR2 FYNNEI. CDR3 length equals 16 residues. The whole variable domain, remainder taken from reference TRBV2 and TRBJ2-3, is EPEVTQTPSHQVTQMGQEVILRCVPISNHLYFYWYRQILGQKVEFLVSFYNNEISEKSEIFDDQFSVERPDGSNFTLKIRSTKLEDSAMYFCASSGDRFEELDTQYFGPGTRLTVL.